These 18 T cell receptor beta chains were all obtained from the same sample, sequenced in a study of blood T cell repertoires in COVID-19. Sequencing was performed with immunoSEQ multiplex PCR; in TCRdb, only in-frame clones are kept and a portion is missing. This sample has 100,000 to 150,000 clones, with about 70% found just once. Sequenced input: peripheral blood. All receptors derive from a woman aged 70-85 years with acute or convalescent COVID-19.

This chain uses TRBV6-5 with TRBJ2-7; tentatively, D is TRBD2 (6 bases). Trimming stripped 2 bases from V and 3 bases from J, with 17 bases between. The CDR3 contains 16 residues. The V gene's germline CDR1 is MNHEY and CDR2 SVGAGI. CDR3 residues: CASSYGGGVTIYEQYF. CDR3 sequence (DNA): TGTGCCAGCAGTTACGGTGGAGGGGTTACCATCTACGAGCAGTACTTC.

The chain recombines TRBV5-4 with TRBJ1-4; D not resolved. The CDR3 contains 13 residues. The V end lost 1 base, the J end lost 3 bases, and 4 bases lay between the germline ends. CDR1 is SGHNT and CDR2 is YYREEE in the germline V gene (reference sequence). This CDR3 reads CASSLSANEKLFF. DNA for the CDR3: TGTGCCAGCAGCTTGTCCGCTAATGAAAAACTGTTTTTT.

The CDR3 reads CASRSFGRGADSPLHF. As DNA, the CDR3 is TGTGCCAGTAGGTCTTTCGGACGGGGGGCGGATTCACCCCTCCACTTT. This chain links TRBV19 with TRBJ1-6, with D maybe TRBD1 (6 bases). The CDR3 extends over 16 amino acids. V shed 6 bases and J shed 8 bases, with 20 bases lying between them. Germline-derived CDR1 and CDR2 are LNHDA and SQIVND (reference sequence).

The chain carries TRBV4-1 and TRBJ2-1; D remains unclear. This CDR3 contains 16 residues. V shed 0 bases and J shed 4 bases, with 13 bases lying between them. Germline V gives CDR1 MGHRA, CDR2 YSYEKL. The CDR3 sequence is CASSQDRGSTYNEQFF. The CDR3 DNA is TGCGCCAGCAGCCAAGATCGCGGTAGCACGTACAATGAGCAGTTCTTC.

This clone was found a few times. The rearrangement links TRBV29-1 to TRBJ1-2; 7 nucleotides align to TRBD1. Germline lookup yields CDR1 SQVTM and CDR2 ANQGSEA. The CDR3 is 13 residues long. V trimming: 6 bases; J trimming: 5 bases; junction bases outside the gene matches: 9. CDR3 bases: TGCAGCGTCTGGACAGGCAGGGGGTATGGCTACACCTTC. Its translation is CSVWTGRGYGYTF. The entire variable domain, with the rest obtained from reference TRBV29-1 and TRBJ1-2, is as follows: SAVISQKPSRDICQRGTSLTIQCQVDSQVTMMFWYRQQPGQSLTLIATANQGSEATYESGFVIDKFPISRPNLTFSTLTVSNMSPEDSSIYLCSVWTGRGYGYTFGSGTRLTVV.

CDR3 bases: TGCGCCAGCAGCTTGGGGACCGGGGGGAGTGAAAAACTGTTTTTT. This encodes CASSLGTGGSEKLFF. The rearrangement joins TRBV5-1 to TRBJ1-4; the D gene is possibly TRBD1 (5 bases). The ends were cut back, 0 bases at V and 7 bases at J, with 13 bases in the middle. Germline values: CDR1 SGHRS, CDR2 YFSETQ. This CDR3 is built from 15 residues.

This clone was found a few times. The chain carries TRBV7-2 and TRBJ1-2; 8 nucleotides agree with TRBD1. Per germline, CDR1 SGHTA and CDR2 FQGNSA. The V and J ends lost 4 bases and 2 bases, in that order; junction bases with no gene match: 3. The CDR3 extends over 14 amino acids. CDR3 region: CASSSYRGNYGYTF. In DNA form, the CDR3 reads TGTGCCAGCAGCTCTTACAGGGGGAACTATGGCTACACCTTC.

The genes are TRBV25-1 and TRBJ2-4, with TRBD1 matching 7 bases. After removal of 5 bases from V and 13 bases from J, the junction contained 8 bases not matched to a gene. This CDR3 region has 12 residues. The germline V gene has CDR1 MGHDK and CDR2 SYGVNS. The CDR3 region has the DNA TGTGCCAGCAGTCACCGACAGGGTACCCAGTACTTC. This codes for CASSHRQGTQYF.

Here the CDR3 DNA reads TGTGCCAGTAGCCTACAGGGGCCAGCCAAAAACATTCAGTACTTC. Translating gives CASSLQGPAKNIQYF. J is TRBJ2-4 and V is TRBV19, with TRBD1 identical over 7 bases. Germline values: CDR1 LNHDA, CDR2 SQIVND (reference sequence). After removal of 6 bases from V and 0 bases from J, the junction contained 5 bases not matched to a gene. The CDR3 contains 15 residues.

In its sample, this clone was seen a few times. Here the CDR3 DNA reads TGTGCCAGCAGCTTGACAGGGGGCGGCTATGGCTACACCTTC. Amino acid sequence: CASSLTGGGYGYTF. V gene TRBV7-9 combines with J gene TRBJ1-2; 10 positions match TRBD1. Germline trimming cut 3 bases from V and 4 bases from J; bases unmatched to any gene: 2. Germline lookup yields CDR1 SEHNR and CDR2 FQNEAQ (reference sequence). This CDR3 is built from 14 residues.

This clone came up a few times. This chain connects TRBV9 to TRBJ2-5; tentatively, D is TRBD1 (5 bases). Trimming took off 3 bases at V and 5 bases at J, with 14 bases between the two ends. CDR3 length equals 14 residues. From germline, CDR1 is SGDLS and CDR2 YYNGEE. The CDR3 DNA reads as TGTGCCAGCAGCGATGGGCCCAGGGTGGAGACCCAGTACTTC. This encodes CASSDGPRVETQYF.

The chain is built from TRBV7-6 and TRBJ1-1; 7 bases fit TRBD1. The germline V gene encodes CDR1 SGHVS and CDR2 FNYEAQ. This CDR3 is 13 amino acids long. V was clipped by 5 bases and J by 3 bases; unmatched bases: 3. CDR3 coding DNA: TGTGCCAGCAGCCTTACAGGGGACACTGAAGCTTTCTTT. This encodes CASSLTGDTEAFF.

V gene TRBV28 combines with J gene TRBJ1-5; TRBD1 agrees at 8 bases. Germline CDR1 reads MDHEN; CDR2 reads SYDVKM. J lost 5 bases, V lost 6 bases, and 6 bases had no gene match. The CDR3 runs 14 residues. The CDR3: CASRTQGAYQPQHF. CDR3 DNA sequence: TGTGCCAGCAGGACTCAGGGGGCTTATCAGCCCCAGCATTTT.

The chain has TRBV4-1 and TRBJ2-3; TRBD2 is a possible D gene (5 bases). CDR1 is MGHRA and CDR2 is YSYEKL in the germline V gene. This CDR3 spans 14 amino acids. V was trimmed by 4 bases and J by 2 bases, leaving 10 bases between them. In DNA form, the CDR3 reads TGCGCCAGCAGCCCACTTAGCGACACAGATACGCAGTATTTT. This gives the protein CASSPLSDTDTQYF.

The genes are TRBV12-3 or TRBV12-4 and TRBJ1-2; D is possibly TRBD1 (6 bases). This CDR3 contains 13 residues. V lost 3 bases, J lost 6 bases, and 11 bases lay in between. DNA of the CDR3: TGTGCCAGCAGTTTCGGGGGGCGTGATGGCTACACCTTC. This translates into CASSFGGRDGYTF.

CDR3 nucleotide sequence: TGTGCCAGCAGCGTCGACACCTATAATTCACCCCTCCACTTT. As protein: CASSVDTYNSPLHF. The J gene is TRBJ1-6, the V gene TRBV9; D is uncertain. Germline CDR1 and CDR2: SGDLS and YYNGEE. With 2 bases removed from V and 2 bases from J, the gap between germline ends came to 5 bases. The CDR3 has 14 amino acids.

This clone was picked up one time. This sequence joins TRBV6-6 and TRBJ2-7; perhaps TRBD1 as D (6 bases). The length of the CDR3 is 15 residues. V was cut by 0 bases and J by 1 base, with 10 bases left in between. Germline V lookup: CDR1 MNHNY, CDR2 SVGAGI (reference sequence). CDR3 in amino acids: CASSYSGGESYEQYF. Here the CDR3 DNA reads TGTGCCAGCAGTTACTCTGGGGGCGAATCCTACGAGCAGTACTTC.

This clone was counted between two and nine times. This rearrangement joins TRBV11-2 to TRBJ2-3; 9 bases agree with TRBD2. Per germline, CDR1 SGHAT and CDR2 FQNNGV. V lost 2 bases and J lost 4; bases outside the gene matches: 10. CDR3 length: 17 residues. The CDR3 nucleotides read TGTGCCAGCAGCTTATATGGTTCTGGCGGGAGGGCAGATACGCAGTATTTT. Amino acids: CASSLYGSGGRADTQYF.